This paragraph reports one T cell receptor (beta chain). The CDR3 is made up of 13 amino acids. The V gene's germline CDR1 is SQVTM and CDR2 ANQGSEA. V was trimmed by 7 bases and J by 2 bases, leaving 14 bases between them. The data derive from a study of healthy donors' naive CD4 and CD8 T cells. A linear amplification protocol produced the TCR libraries from 450 to 500 ng of total RNA. TCRdb reanalysed the reads using MiXCR and keeps one entry per CDR3 protein. Altogether 200,000 or so distinct CDR3 sequences are present, under 85% being singletons, with the ten largest covering 2% to 2.5%. Sequencing was performed on naive CD4+ and CD8+ T cells sorted from blood, pooled from several donors. The V gene is TRBV29-1, the J gene TRBJ1-2; D gene unclear. The source of this sequence is a pool of human donors in good health; the sample pools cells from several healthy donors. CDR3 DNA sequence: TGCAGCGCCGGAGGTAACACCAACTATGGCTACACCTTC. The encoded protein is CSAGGNTNYGYTF.